Below, 13 T cell receptor beta chains from the same sample are listed, as sequenced in a study of human T cells and chemical hapten exposure. Via MiXCR, TCRdb re-called the RACE reads, giving one row per CDR3 protein. The sample lists over 45,000 distinct CDR3 sequences, roughly 4% occurring once. The time point: healthy volunteer bleed at 2 weeks. Unfractionated whole blood served as the source for total RNA extraction. Sequencing was carried out using whole blood. The source is a female donor in good health. Some clones in this sample may be carry-over from other donors' samples.

This clonotype was seen at least ten times. The V call is TRBV11-2, the J call TRBJ2-3; weak D call: TRBD2 (5 bases). This CDR3 spans 15 amino acids. Germline V gives CDR1 SGHAT, CDR2 FQNNGV. V dropped 10 bases and J dropped 3 bases, with 20 bases sitting between them. The CDR3 DNA is TGTGCCACCACCGATAGGAGAGGGAGAACAGATACGCAGTATTTT. Its translation: CATTDRRGRTDTQYF.

This clonotype was counted many times. This sequence joins TRBV29-1 and TRBJ1-2; D is possibly TRBD1 (5 bases). The germline V and J ends were trimmed by 4 bases and 0 bases, with 9 bases remaining between them. The CDR3 is 13 amino acids. The germline V gene has CDR1 SQVTM and CDR2 ANQGSEA. The CDR3 loop reads CSVGDGANYGYTF. The CDR3 DNA reads as TGCAGCGTTGGGGACGGCGCTAACTATGGCTACACCTTC.

There are a few counts of this clonotype. The J gene is TRBJ2-5, the V gene TRBV29-1, with D tentatively TRBD1 (7 bases). This CDR3 has 13 amino acids. V was trimmed by 6 bases and J by 5 bases, leaving 16 bases between them. CDR1 is SQVTM and CDR2 is ANQGSEA in the germline V gene. CDR3 in amino acids: CSVEGAVRETQYF. CDR3 in DNA: TGCAGCGTGGAGGGGGCAGTAAGGGAGACCCAGTACTTC.

Only a few counts were recorded for this clonotype. The chain couples TRBV5-6 to TRBJ1-1, with D unclear. Germline values: CDR1 SGHDT, CDR2 YYEEEE. There are 14 residues in the CDR3. The ends were cut back, 1 base at V and 0 bases at J, with 7 bases in the middle. The CDR3 DNA follows: TGTGCCAGCAGCTTGCCAGGTATGAACACTGAAGCTTTCTTT. Protein product: CASSLPGMNTEAFF.

The table lists this clonotype with many counts. This rearrangement joins TRBV20-1 to TRBJ2-3, with 11 bases that match TRBD2. The CDR3 length is 16 residues. CDR1 is DFQATT, CDR2 SNEGSKA, per germline (reference sequence). V gave up 2 bases and J gave up 2 bases; unmatched junction bases: 6. CDR3 region: CSARKVTSGVTDTQYF. The CDR3, as DNA: TGCAGTGCTAGAAAGGTGACTAGCGGGGTCACAGATACGCAGTATTTT.

This clonotype was seen ten or more times. The V gene is TRBV9, the J gene TRBJ2-3, with TRBD2 matching over 10 bases. Losses at the gene ends were 3 bases for V and 4 bases for J; bases not matched to a gene: 2. The V gene's germline CDR1 is SGDLS and CDR2 YYNGEE. The CDR3 runs 14 residues. In nucleotides, the CDR3 is TGTGCCAGCAGCGGGGGACTAGCGCCAGATACGCAGTATTTT. Protein sequence: CASSGGLAPDTQYF.

There are many counts of this clonotype. The rearrangement uses TRBV2 and TRBJ1-5; D call uncertain. The CDR3 covers 12 residues. The germline gives CDR1 SNHLY, CDR2 FYNNEI. V gave up 1 base and J gave up 7 bases, with 5 bases separating them. DNA for the CDR3: TGTGCCAGCAGTGAAGTTGGACAGCCCCAGCATTTT. This translates into CASSEVGQPQHF.

This sequence joins TRBV19 and TRBJ2-7, with a weak D call TRBD1 (6 bases). The CDR3 is 14 residues long. Germline V CDR1 and CDR2: LNHDA, SQIVND (reference sequence). Trimming removed 5 bases at V and 1 base at J, with 12 bases between. The CDR3 region is CASSLAGASYEQYF. The CDR3 DNA reads as TGTGCCAGTAGTCTGGCAGGGGCATCCTACGAGCAGTACTTC.

Ten or more counts support this clonotype. V and J are TRBV10-3 and TRBJ1-5, with 7 bases lining up with TRBD1. The V gene end was trimmed by 5 bases and the J gene end by 7 bases; junction bases not matched to a gene: 11. This CDR3 is 15 amino acids long. Germline-derived CDR1 and CDR2 are ENHRY and SYGVKD. The CDR3 region is CAISQTGSRDQPQHF. In DNA, the CDR3 is TGTGCCATCAGTCAGACAGGGTCGCGGGACCAGCCCCAGCATTTT.

This clonotype was recorded many times. The V call is TRBV4-1, the J call TRBJ1-1; perhaps TRBD1 as D (5 bases). The length of the CDR3 is 17 residues. The germline CDR1 and CDR2 sequences are MGHRA and YSYEKL. V shed 4 bases and J shed 8 bases, with 26 bases lying between them. The CDR3 nucleotides are TGCGCCAGCAGCCCCGTAAGGGGAGGGGTTCGACGGGGAGAAGCTTTCTTT. Translating it yields CASSPVRGGVRRGEAFF.

This clonotype was detected ten times or more. The J gene is TRBJ2-3, the V gene TRBV11-1; weak D call: TRBD1 (6 bases). The length of the CDR3 is 13 residues. The germline gives CDR1 SGHAT, CDR2 FQDESV (reference sequence). V gave up 6 bases and J gave up 2 bases, with 9 bases separating them. For the CDR3, the DNA is TGTGCCAGCAGACAGGGCGCCACAGATACGCAGTATTTT. Translated, it gives CASRQGATDTQYF.

This clonotype was counted many times. The V gene is TRBV10-3, the J gene TRBJ2-1; possibly TRBD2 for D (5 bases). The V end was cut by 8 bases, the J end by 9 bases, with 17 bases between. The CDR3 contains 13 residues. CDR1 and CDR2 (germline): ENHRY, SYGVKD. CDR3 sequence (DNA): TGTGCCATCTCCCGTCGGGGATTCACTGAGCAGTTCTTC. Residues: CAISRRGFTEQFF.

This clonotype came up many times. The genes are TRBV6-4 and TRBJ2-1; 10 bases agree with TRBD2. Germline V gene data show CDR1 as MRHNA and CDR2 as SNTAGT. The junction had 12 bases not matched to a gene; V was cut back by 7 bases and J by 9 bases. This CDR3 region has 15 residues. DNA for the CDR3: TGTGCCAGCACGGCGGCAGCGGGGGGGCCAAGTGAGCAGTTCTTC. It translates to CASTAAAGGPSEQFF.